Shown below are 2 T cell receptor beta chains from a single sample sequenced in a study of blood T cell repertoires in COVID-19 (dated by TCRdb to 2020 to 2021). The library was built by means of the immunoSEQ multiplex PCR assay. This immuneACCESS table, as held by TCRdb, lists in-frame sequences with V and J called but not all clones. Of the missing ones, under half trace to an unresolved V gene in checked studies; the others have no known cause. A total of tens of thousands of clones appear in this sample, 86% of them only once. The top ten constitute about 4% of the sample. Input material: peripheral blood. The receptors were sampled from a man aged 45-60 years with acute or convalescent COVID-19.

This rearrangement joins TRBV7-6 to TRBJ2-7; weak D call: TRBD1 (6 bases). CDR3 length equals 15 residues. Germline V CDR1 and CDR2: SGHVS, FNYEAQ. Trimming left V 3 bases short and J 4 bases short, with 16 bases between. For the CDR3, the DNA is TGTGCCAGCAGCTTTGGTGGGGGCAGTACTTACGAGCAGTACTTC. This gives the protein CASSFGGGSTYEQYF.

The CDR3 loop is CASSYDTQETQYF. The CDR3 coding sequence is TGTGCCAGCAGCTACGACACCCAGGAGACCCAGTACTTC. The V and J genes are TRBV7-9 and TRBJ2-5, with D unclear. Trimming removed 4 bases at V and 5 bases at J, with 11 bases between. This CDR3 has 13 amino acids. In germline, CDR1 is SEHNR, CDR2 FQNEAQ (reference sequence).